This T cell receptor beta chain was documented in a study of immune cell composition in non-small cell lung cancer. Overall study context: Lung adenocarcinoma or squamous carcinoma made up most tumours.

This clone was observed once. Its antigen remains unidentified. The protocol was immunoSEQ multiplex PCR, while the TCRdb copy is restricted to in-frame clones and leaves out a portion. There are 5,100 or so clones in the sample; approximately 83% occur only once, and roughly 9.7% lies in the top ten. Findings of the study overall: Tumour TCR-beta clonality showed no significant link to smoking pack-years.

The sequencing sample was made of lung tumor tissue. The sequence was collected from a human donor with non-small cell lung cancer.

CDR3 residues: CASSPRDYSDEQFF. The CDR3 coding sequence is TGTGCCAGCTCACCCCGGGACTACTCGGATGAGCAGTTCTTC. The chain couples TRBV18 to TRBJ2-1; 7 bases map to TRBD2. Germline V CDR1 and CDR2: KGHSH, LQKENI. With V trimmed by 3 bases and J by 8 bases, 7 bases remained unmatched. CDR3 length: 14 amino acids.